Below are 19 T cell receptor beta chains sequenced from a single sample in a study of CD8 T cells in Susac syndrome. Random hexamers served to reverse transcribe about 0.45 to 1 ug RNA. MiXCR, applied by TCRdb to the immunoSEQ multiplex PCR reads, yields one record per CDR3 protein. The sample comprises about 280,000 distinct CDR3 sequences, roughly 85% of which are singletons, and over 0.095% rests with the top ten. The sample consisted of CD8+ T cells from PBMCs. All receptors derive from a human donor with multiple sclerosis.

This chain's CDR3 is CASSLSPGTGIYEQYF. DNA of the CDR3: TGTGCCAGCAGCTTATCGCCCGGGACAGGGATATACGAGCAGTACTTC. The chain couples TRBV13 to TRBJ2-7; 9 bases line up with TRBD1. Per the germline V gene, CDR1 is PRHDT and CDR2 is FYEKMQ (reference sequence). V was pared by 2 bases and J by 4 bases, with 9 bases of the junction left unmatched. The CDR3 has 16 amino acids.

The chain carries TRBV7-9 and TRBJ2-2, with a weak D call TRBD1 (5 bases). The germline V and J ends were trimmed by 8 bases and 7 bases, with 11 bases remaining between them. Per the germline V gene, CDR1 is SEHNR and CDR2 is FQNEAQ (reference sequence). This CDR3 comprises 12 residues. For the CDR3, the DNA is TGTGCCAGCCAAGGGGCCAGCGGGGAGCTGTTTTTT. It is translated as CASQGASGELFF.

This clonotype was counted a few times. This rearrangement joins TRBV7-6 to TRBJ2-5; maybe TRBD2 (5 bases). Trimming shortened V by 6 bases and J by 1 base, and 9 bases separated the two germline ends. Germline CDR1 SGHVS, CDR2 FNYEAQ. The CDR3 is made up of 13 amino acids. In nucleotides, the CDR3 is TGTGCCAGCAGGAGCGGACTCCAAGAGACCCAGTACTTC. Translated, it gives CASRSGLQETQYF.

The chain combines TRBV7-3 with TRBJ2-6; D unclear. The CDR3 is 19 residues long. The germline V and J ends were trimmed by 1 base and 0 bases, with 16 bases remaining between them. Germline-derived CDR1 and CDR2 are SGHTA and FQGTGA. CDR3 in amino acids: CASSLMGLTPVSGANVLTF. CDR3 in DNA: TGTGCCAGCAGCTTAATGGGCCTGACCCCAGTCTCTGGGGCCAACGTCCTGACTTTC. The whole variable domain, filled in from reference TRBV7-3 and TRBJ2-6, reads GAGVSQTPSNKVTEKGKYVELRCDPISGHTALYWYRQSLGQGPEFLIYFQGTGAADDSGLPNDRFFAVRPEGSVSTLKIQRTERGDSAVYLCASSLMGLTPVSGANVLTFGAGSRLTVL.

This clonotype was observed once. The chain combines TRBV5-4 with TRBJ1-2, with 7 bases identical to TRBD1. The V gene's germline CDR1 is SGHNT and CDR2 YYREEE (reference sequence). Trimming cost V 2 bases and J 8 bases; bases outside gene matches: 12. This CDR3 has 15 residues. CDR3 coding DNA: TGTGCCAGCAGCTTAAAGCCCCAGAGGGGGCAAGGCTACACCTTC. Encoded protein: CASSLKPQRGQGYTF.

V is TRBV13 and J is TRBJ2-7, with D perhaps assigned TRBD1 or TRBD2 (5 bases each). This CDR3 region has 14 residues. Trimming removed 5 bases from V and 2 bases from J, with 13 bases in between. CDR1 PRHDT and CDR2 FYEKMQ come from the germline V gene (reference sequence). CDR3 amino acids: CASSPDGAPYEQYF. Here the CDR3 DNA reads TGTGCCAGCAGCCCAGACGGGGCCCCCTACGAGCAGTACTTC.

This clonotype was observed a single time. CDR3 sequence reads: CASSLALEQYF. For the CDR3, the DNA is TGTGCCAGCAGCTTGGCACTCGAGCAGTACTTC. The chain carries TRBV5-6 and TRBJ2-7, with no clear D. The germline V and J ends were trimmed by 0 bases and 6 bases, with 4 bases remaining between them. The CDR3 totals 11 residues. Looked up from germline, CDR1 is SGHDT and CDR2 is YYEEEE.

The sample holds a few counts of this clonotype. CDR3 DNA sequence: TGTGCCAGCAGCTTTACGGGCGATGAGCAGTTCTTC. Protein: CASSFTGDEQFF. The rearrangement joins TRBV5-6 to TRBJ2-1; D gene unclear. V was pared by 2 bases and J by 8 bases, with 8 bases between. Germline assignment: CDR1 SGHDT and CDR2 YYEEEE. The CDR3 totals 12 residues.

The genes are TRBV29-1 and TRBJ1-2, with D uncertain. Germline lookup yields CDR1 SQVTM and CDR2 ANQGSEA. The CDR3 has 11 residues. The V and J ends lost 4 bases and 7 bases respectively, with 10 bases between them. CDR3 in DNA: TGCAGCGTTGCGCGTCGAGGTGGCTACACCTTC. It encodes CSVARRGGYTF.

The rearrangement joins TRBV12-3 or TRBV12-4 to TRBJ2-5; D is possibly TRBD1 (6 bases). There are 15 residues in the CDR3. Trimming shortened V by 6 bases and J by 1 base, and 15 bases separated the two germline ends. CDR3 sequence reads: CASRWGLGAQETQYF. CDR3 in DNA: TGTGCCAGCAGGTGGGGTCTGGGGGCCCAAGAGACCCAGTACTTC.

A word on this clonotype: Germline and junction disagree at one end, which may indicate a read error. The J gene is TRBJ2-3, the V gene TRBV6-1; 10 nucleotides match TRBD2. The CDR3 is made up of 17 amino acids. Germline V gives CDR1 MNHNS, CDR2 SASEGT. The CDR3: CATCQGRLAGGTDAQYF. The CDR3, as DNA: TGTGCCACGTGCCAAGGGCGACTAGCGGGCGGCACAGATGCGCAGTATTTT.

The chain employs TRBV19 and TRBJ2-5, with TRBD1 as a possible D gene (5 bases). Between the trimmed V and J ends, which lost 5 bases and 3 bases, there was a span of 10 bases. The CDR3 spans 13 residues. The germline V gene has CDR1 LNHDA and CDR2 SQIVND (reference sequence). CDR3 in amino acids: CASSLDNEETQYF. In DNA, the CDR3 is TGTGCCAGTAGTTTGGACAACGAAGAGACCCAGTACTTC.

The V gene is TRBV12-5, the J gene TRBJ2-7, with a weak D call TRBD1 (6 bases). The V and J ends lost 3 bases and 6 bases respectively, with 12 bases between them. Germline loops: CDR1 LGHNT, CDR2 FRNRAP. CDR3 size: 13 residues. CDR3 DNA sequence: TGTGCTAGTGGTTTTGCCGTGGGGGCCGAGCAGTACTTC. Its protein is CASGFAVGAEQYF. Full variable domain (missing parts from reference TRBV12-5 and TRBJ2-7): DARVTQTPRHKVTEMGQEVTMRCQPILGHNTVFWYRQTMMQGLELLAYFRNRAPLDDSGMPKDRFSAEMPDATLATLKIQPSEPRDSAVYFCASGFAVGAEQYFGPGTRLTVT.

The chain couples TRBV12-3 or TRBV12-4 to TRBJ2-2, with no clear D. The V and J ends lost 2 bases and 5 bases respectively, with 6 bases between them. The CDR3 has 13 amino acids. The CDR3 protein is CASSLIGTGELFF. CDR3 DNA sequence: TGTGCCAGCAGTTTAATCGGGACCGGGGAGCTGTTTTTT.

This clonotype was seen a few times. This sequence joins TRBV7-9 and TRBJ1-5; D is ambiguous. This CDR3 contains 12 residues. Germline-derived CDR1 and CDR2 are SEHNR and FQNEAQ (reference sequence). Trimming took off 5 bases at V and 3 bases at J, with 5 bases between the two ends. This CDR3 is CASSLINQPQHF. CDR3 coding DNA: TGTGCCAGCAGCCTTATCAATCAGCCCCAGCATTTT.

The chain employs TRBV27 and TRBJ1-2, with D maybe TRBD1 (5 bases). CDR1 MNHEY and CDR2 SMNVEV come from the germline V gene (reference sequence). Trimming removed 2 bases from V and 8 bases from J, with 15 bases in between. The CDR3 extends over 14 amino acids. Written as DNA, the CDR3 is TGTGCCAGCAGTTTAGTTGGGGGTGGGGCAGGCTACACCTTC. Translation gives CASSLVGGGAGYTF.

The rearrangement links TRBV6-2 or TRBV6-3 to TRBJ2-1; TRBD2 matches at 8 bases. CDR1 and CDR2 (germline): MNHEY, SVGEGT. J was trimmed by 4 bases and V by 0 bases; bases with no gene match: 5. The CDR3 runs 16 residues. The CDR3 DNA follows: TGTGCCAGCAGTTACTCCATAGCGGGGAGATACAATGAGCAGTTCTTC. Translation: CASSYSIAGRYNEQFF.

The chain has TRBV14 and TRBJ2-2; 10 nucleotides line up with TRBD2. With V trimmed by 4 bases and J by 2 bases, 16 bases remained unmatched. This CDR3 comprises 20 residues. Germline V gives CDR1 SGHDN, CDR2 FVKESK. The CDR3 region is CASSPRVRPSGSPNTGELFF. The CDR3 DNA sequence: TGTGCCAGCAGCCCAAGGGTTAGGCCTAGCGGGAGCCCCAACACCGGGGAGCTGTTTTTT.

This rearrangement joins TRBV7-9 to TRBJ1-2, with a weak D call TRBD1 (6 bases). The CDR3 has 16 amino acids. V lost 5 bases and J 2 bases, leaving 18 bases between the germline ends. Germline V gives CDR1 SEHNR, CDR2 FQNEAQ (reference sequence). The CDR3, as DNA: TGTGCCAGCAGCCCTTGGCAGGGGAGGGGGAACTATGGCTACACCTTC. Translating gives CASSPWQGRGNYGYTF.